The 30 T cell receptor beta chains in this list originate from one sample, sequenced in a study of blood T cell repertoires in COVID-19. The method was immunoSEQ multiplex PCR; TCRdb's version includes in-frame clones alone and lacks a portion of them. The sample has roughly 200,000 clones; approximately 83% are singletons. The sample consisted of peripheral blood. The receptors shown here come from a woman in her thirties or forties with COVID-19, enrolled during active disease.

V and J are TRBV7-2 and TRBJ1-4, with D tentatively TRBD1 (6 bases). Looked up from germline, CDR1 is SGHTA and CDR2 is FQGNSA. V lost 1 base, J lost 5 bases, and 17 bases lay in between. CDR3 length equals 17 residues. The CDR3, as DNA: TGTGCCAGCAGCTTAGGGCCCTACAGGGAGGGGAATGAAAAACTGTTTTTT. Amino acid sequence: CASSLGPYREGNEKLFF.

The chain employs TRBV9 and TRBJ1-1, with no clear D. Deletions cut 3 bases from V and 5 bases from J, with 14 bases between. CDR1 and CDR2 (germline): SGDLS, YYNGEE. The CDR3 has 14 amino acids. DNA of the CDR3: TGTGCCAGCAGCGGCCGATCGATCGGGACTGAAGCTTTCTTT. It codes for CASSGRSIGTEAFF.

The chain is built from TRBV9 and TRBJ1-4; a possible D gene is TRBD1 (5 bases). Trimming took off 3 bases at V and 5 bases at J, with 23 bases between the two ends. CDR1 and CDR2 (germline): SGDLS, YYNGEE. The CDR3 has 18 amino acids. The CDR3 DNA reads as TGTGCCAGCAGCGACCTGGGCAGGGCCCCCAGGGAAAATGAAAAACTGTTTTTT. Its protein is CASSDLGRAPRENEKLFF.

CDR3 region: CASSFPWGGVIGYEQYF. The CDR3, as DNA: TGTGCCAGCAGCTTCCCCTGGGGGGGGGTAATCGGCTACGAGCAGTACTTC. This chain links TRBV11-2 with TRBJ2-7; 7 bases align to TRBD2. This CDR3 comprises 17 residues. CDR1 is SGHAT, CDR2 FQNNGV, per germline. V shed 3 bases and J 3 bases; nucleotides not matched to a gene: 14.

The chain is built from TRBV19 and TRBJ2-1; 7 nucleotides align to TRBD2. Germline CDR1 reads LNHDA; CDR2 reads SQIVND (reference sequence). V shed 11 bases and J 6 bases; nucleotides not matched to a gene: 19. This CDR3 comprises 16 residues. The CDR3 nucleotides read TGTGCCTGCGCCAGGGTTGGCACTGGGGGGGGCAATGAGCAGTTCTTC. Its translation is CACARVGTGGGNEQFF.

This sequence joins TRBV7-9 and TRBJ2-7, with 14 nucleotides matching TRBD2. V gave up 3 bases and J gave up 0 bases; unmatched junction bases: 7. CDR1 SEHNR and CDR2 FQNEAQ come from the germline V gene (reference sequence). The CDR3 has 18 residues. CDR3 sequence reads: CASSFYGTSGSRSYEQYF. The CDR3, as DNA: TGTGCCAGCAGCTTCTACGGGACTAGCGGGAGTCGCTCCTACGAGCAGTACTTC.

In this sample, this clone turned up a few times. This rearrangement joins TRBV24-1 to TRBJ2-4, with no clear D. From germline, CDR1 is KGHDR and CDR2 SFDVKD. V was trimmed by 3 bases and J by 7 bases, leaving 15 bases between them. This CDR3 comprises 15 residues. The CDR3 bases are TGTGCCACCAGTGATCTGGGTACCCTAGGTAACATTCAGTACTTC. Translating gives CATSDLGTLGNIQYF.

The V and J genes are TRBV10-2 and TRBJ1-2; D ambiguous. Trimming pared 6 bases from V and 4 bases from J, leaving 12 bases between. The CDR3 sequence is 13 residues long. Germline CDR1 is WSHSY and CDR2 is SAAADI. CDR3 residues: CASSPPLTYGYTF. The DNA for the CDR3 is TGCGCCAGCAGCCCCCCCCTAACCTATGGCTACACCTTC.

This chain connects TRBV5-8 to TRBJ2-5, with 10 nucleotides matching TRBD1. CDR3 length equals 15 residues. Germline loops: CDR1 SGHTS, CDR2 YDEGEE. Trimming cost V 0 bases and J 5 bases; bases outside gene matches: 4. DNA of the CDR3: TGTGCCAGCAGCTTGGGACAGGGGGCTATCGAGACCCAGTACTTC. The encoded protein is CASSLGQGAIETQYF.

The chain joins TRBV7-9 to TRBJ2-1, with D possibly being TRBD1 (6 bases). The CDR3 spans 14 residues. The germline V gene has CDR1 SEHNR and CDR2 FQNEAQ (reference sequence). V lost 3 bases and J lost 12, with 18 bases in between. The CDR3 DNA reads TGTGCCAGCAGCTTGGGGGCCTCACGAGATGGGCAGTTCTTC. Amino acid sequence: CASSLGASRDGQFF. Full variable domain (remainder filled in from reference TRBV7-9 and TRBJ2-1): DTGVSQNPRHKITKRGQNVTFRCDPISEHNRLYWYRQTLGQGPEFLTYFQNEAQLEKSRLLSDRFSAERPKGSFSTLEIQRTEQGDSAMYLCASSLGASRDGQFFGPGTRLTVL.

The rearrangement uses TRBV21-1 and TRBJ2-3; the DNA was not compared with TRBD1, the D call given in the table. TRBV21-1 is a pseudogene locus. The CDR3 spans 13 residues. In nucleotides, the CDR3 is TGTGCCAGCAGCAAAGAGGCAGGGGATACGCAGTATTTT. Encoded protein: CASSKEAGDTQYF.

The chain is built from TRBV28 and TRBJ2-1; TRBD1 aligns across 7 bases. The CDR3 contains 17 residues. V trimming: 7 bases; J trimming: 2 bases; junction bases outside the gene matches: 14. Germline values: CDR1 MDHEN, CDR2 SYDVKM. CDR3 in DNA: TGTGCCAGCAACCAGCTTCTTCGGGACAGTCCCTACAATGAGCAGTTCTTC. Translating it yields CASNQLLRDSPYNEQFF.

V gene TRBV6-5 combines with J gene TRBJ1-1; D perhaps matches TRBD1 (5 bases). This CDR3 comprises 13 residues. The V and J ends lost 2 bases and 10 bases respectively, with 14 bases between them. Germline V gene lookup returns CDR1 MNHEY and CDR2 SVGAGI. This chain's CDR3 is CASSYERGRRAFF. The CDR3 nucleotides are TGTGCCAGCAGTTACGAAAGGGGAAGGAGAGCTTTCTTT.

CDR3 sequence (DNA): TGTGCCAGTAGTATAACCGACAGCTTTTCTGGAAACACCATATATTTT. It yields the protein CASSITDSFSGNTIYF. V usage is TRBV19 and J usage is TRBJ1-3; TRBD1 is a possible D gene (5 bases). The CDR3 length is 16 residues. The germline V gene has CDR1 LNHDA and CDR2 SQIVND (reference sequence). V gave up 2 bases and J gave up 1 base, with 12 bases separating them.

The V call is TRBV19, the J call TRBJ2-1; TRBD1 might be the D (6 bases). CDR1 is LNHDA and CDR2 is SQIVND in the germline V gene (reference sequence). The CDR3 length is 15 residues. Trimming shortened V by 2 bases and J by 6 bases, and 14 bases separated the two germline ends. CDR3 sequence reads: CASSIIRGTRNEQFF. The CDR3 DNA reads TGTGCCAGTAGTATAATCAGGGGAACCCGCAATGAGCAGTTCTTC.

The CDR3 protein is CASSFADRTNYGYTF. CDR3 bases: TGTGCCAGCAGTTTTGCGGACAGGACTAACTATGGCTACACCTTC. This chain links TRBV28 with TRBJ1-2; TRBD1 aligns across 7 bases. Germline V gene lookup returns CDR1 MDHEN and CDR2 SYDVKM. Trimming removed 3 bases from V and 0 bases from J; junction bases left unmatched: 4. CDR3 length: 15 residues.

This chain connects TRBV5-1 to TRBJ2-4; TRBD1 matches 8 bases. V lost 5 bases, J lost 0 bases, and 16 bases stayed unmatched. This CDR3 is built from 19 residues. Looked up from germline, CDR1 is SGHRS and CDR2 is YFSETQ. In DNA form, the CDR3 reads TGCGCCAGCAGACGAACCGGGACAGGAGAATTGATAGCCAAAAACATTCAGTACTTC. Protein sequence: CASRRTGTGELIAKNIQYF. Filled out from reference TRBV5-1 and TRBJ2-4, the complete variable domain reads KAGVTQTPRYLIKTRGQQVTLSCSPISGHRSVSWYQQTPGQGLQFLFEYFSETQRNKGNFPGRFSGRQFSNSRSEMNVSTLELGDSALYLCASRRTGTGELIAKNIQYFGAGTRLSVL.

This chain connects TRBV27 to TRBJ1-1; 7 bases line up with TRBD1. The length of the CDR3 is 13 residues. The V gene end was trimmed by 4 bases and the J gene end by 5 bases; junction bases not matched to a gene: 4. Germline assignment: CDR1 MNHEY and CDR2 SMNVEV (reference sequence). The CDR3: CASSSNRGTEAFF. For the CDR3, the DNA is TGTGCCAGCAGTTCAAACAGGGGAACTGAAGCTTTCTTT.

This chain connects TRBV6-6 to TRBJ1-1, with unresolved D. Trimming cost V 8 bases and J 1 base, with 14 bases left between them. Germline V CDR1 and CDR2: MNHNY, SVGAGI (reference sequence). The CDR3 is 14 residues long. As DNA, the CDR3 is TGTGCCAGCGCGGTGGCACCCAGGAACACTGAAGCTTTCTTT. Protein product: CASAVAPRNTEAFF.

On this clone: The junction differs from germline at one of its ends, possibly a read error. The chain carries TRBV2 and TRBJ2-2, with 7 positions matching TRBD1. The CDR3 runs to 14 residues. Germline V CDR1 and CDR2: SNHLY, FYNNEI. CDR3 in amino acids: CARSGRGQSGELFF. The CDR3 nucleotides are TGTGCCAGAAGTGGCCGGGGACAGAGCGGGGAGCTGTTTTTT. The full variable domain, completed using reference TRBV2 and TRBJ2-2, is EPEVTQTPSHQVTQMGQEVILRCVPISNHLYFYWYRQILGQKVEFLVSFYNNEISEKSEIFDDQFSVERPDGSNFTLKIRSTKLEDSAMYFCARSGRGQSGELFFGEGSRLTVL.

The genes are TRBV10-3 and TRBJ2-5, with 10 nucleotides matching TRBD2. The CDR3 is 13 residues long. Trimming took 7 bases from V and 7 from J; bases not matched to a gene: 6. Looked up from germline, CDR1 is ENHRY and CDR2 is SYGVKD. The chain's CDR3 is CAITSGSRGTQYF. The DNA of the CDR3 is TGTGCCATCACTAGCGGGAGTAGGGGGACCCAGTACTTC.

The chain couples TRBV4-1 to TRBJ2-7, with TRBD1 identical over 12 bases. The CDR3 extends over 16 amino acids. J gave up 5 bases and V 2 bases, and 7 bases lay outside the gene matches. Germline V gene sequence: CDR1 MGHRA, CDR2 YSYEKL. Here the CDR3 reads CASSQNRDRGQHEQYF. Here the CDR3 DNA reads TGCGCCAGCAGCCAAAACAGGGACAGGGGGCAACACGAGCAGTACTTC.

This clone was seen a single time. This sequence joins TRBV5-4 and TRBJ2-1; 12 bases are shared with TRBD2. The V segment lost 1 base and the J segment 0 bases; nucleotides outside the gene matches: 5. The CDR3 length is 18 residues. Per germline, CDR1 SGHNT and CDR2 YYREEE (reference sequence). DNA for the CDR3: TGTGCCAGCAGCTTGAACCCGACTAGCGGGAGCTCCTACAATGAGCAGTTCTTC. Protein: CASSLNPTSGSSYNEQFF.

This chain connects TRBV27 to TRBJ2-3, with 9 bases aligning to TRBD1. The CDR3 contains 15 residues. The junction had 7 bases not matched to a gene; V was cut back by 5 bases and J by 4 bases. Germline-derived CDR1 and CDR2 are MNHEY and SMNVEV (reference sequence). The DNA for the CDR3 is TGTGCCAGCAGTGTACAGGGGGCGATGTCAGATACGCAGTATTTT. Protein sequence: CASSVQGAMSDTQYF.

This sequence joins TRBV7-9 and TRBJ1-5, with a tentative D call TRBD1 (6 bases). The CDR3 has 14 amino acids. Germline V gives CDR1 SEHNR, CDR2 FQNEAQ (reference sequence). Trimming shortened V by 4 bases and J by 4 bases, and 11 bases separated the two germline ends. In DNA, the CDR3 is TGTGCCAGCAGCTACGGACAGAATAATCAGCCCCAGCATTTT. As protein: CASSYGQNNQPQHF.

The V and J genes are TRBV12-3 or TRBV12-4 and TRBJ2-2; TRBD2 is a possible D gene (6 bases). The CDR3 totals 13 residues. V was shortened by 11 bases and J by 5 bases, with 15 bases between the two germline ends. This chain's CDR3 is CAGRGFATGELFF. CDR3 sequence (DNA): TGTGCCGGCCGGGGGTTCGCGACCGGGGAGCTGTTTTTT.

V gene TRBV28 combines with J gene TRBJ2-3; 12 positions match TRBD2. Trimming took 7 bases from V and 5 from J; bases not matched to a gene: 7. Germline CDR1 and CDR2: MDHEN and SYDVKM. The CDR3 consists of 15 residues. In DNA, the CDR3 is TGTGCCAGCACCTCGACTAGCGGGAGTGTAGATACGCAGTATTTT. Its translation is CASTSTSGSVDTQYF.

The chain combines TRBV10-2 with TRBJ2-5; 11 bases match TRBD2. V gave up 5 bases and J gave up 5 bases; unmatched junction bases: 7. The CDR3 spans 15 residues. In germline, CDR1 is WSHSY, CDR2 SAAADI. CDR3 nucleotide sequence: TGCGCCAGCAGTCGTAGCGGGAGGGGGGGGGAGACCCAGTACTTC. Its protein is CASSRSGRGGETQYF.

This clone has a single count. The rearrangement links TRBV11-2 to TRBJ1-6; perhaps TRBD1 as D (5 bases). The CDR3 length is 14 residues. V lost 5 bases and J 6 bases, leaving 11 bases between the germline ends. Germline CDR1 SGHAT, CDR2 FQNNGV. CDR3 region: CASSRQPTNSPLHF. The DNA of the CDR3 is TGTGCCAGCAGCCGACAGCCAACTAATTCACCCCTCCACTTT.

The chain carries TRBV19 and TRBJ2-7; TRBD2 matches at 9 bases. Germline CDR1 LNHDA, CDR2 SQIVND (reference sequence). The CDR3 length is 13 residues. Germline trimming cut 8 bases from V and 3 bases from J; bases unmatched to any gene: 5. CDR3 nucleotide sequence: TGTGCCAGTGGGGGGACTAGCCGCTACGAGCAGTACTTC. This codes for CASGGTSRYEQYF.